This T cell receptor (beta chain) was found in a study of cytomegalovirus exposure and HLA in healthy donors. The wider study: Of the donors genotyped, some 400 in all, about 82% fell in the Caucasian-associated ancestry cluster. Study-wide results and caveats: A list of 164 TCR beta chains associated with cytomegalovirus was given.

Comment on this clone: Its target is unknown.

PCR used 60 Vbeta primers and 13 Jbeta primers. Only in-frame clones appear in the TCRdb table, and some are missing; sequencing was by immunoSEQ multiplex PCR. The profile shows over 35,000 clones, about 70% of them singletons. The clonotype was recovered from a middle-aged man in good health and CMV-seronegative. The sequencing sample was made of PBMCs.

CDR3 nucleotides: TGCAGCGTTGTACTTTTCATCGAGAATGAGCAGTTCTTC. It specifies CSVVLFIENEQFF. V is TRBV29-1 and J is TRBJ2-1, with unresolved D. With 4 bases removed from V and 7 bases from J, the gap between germline ends came to 14 bases. From germline, CDR1 is SQVTM and CDR2 ANQGSEA. The CDR3 is 13 amino acids.